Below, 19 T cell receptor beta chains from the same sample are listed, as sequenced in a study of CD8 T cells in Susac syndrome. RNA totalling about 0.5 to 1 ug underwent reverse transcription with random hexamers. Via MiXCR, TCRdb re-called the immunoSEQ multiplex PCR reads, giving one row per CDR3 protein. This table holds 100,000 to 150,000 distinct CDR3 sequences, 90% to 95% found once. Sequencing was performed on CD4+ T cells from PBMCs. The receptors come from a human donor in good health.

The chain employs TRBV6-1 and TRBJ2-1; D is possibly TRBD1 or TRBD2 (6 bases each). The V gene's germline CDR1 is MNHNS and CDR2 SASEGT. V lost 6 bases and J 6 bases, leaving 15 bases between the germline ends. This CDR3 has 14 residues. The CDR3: CASRGARGINEQFF. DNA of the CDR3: TGTGCCAGCAGGGGGGCGCGGGGTATCAATGAGCAGTTCTTC.

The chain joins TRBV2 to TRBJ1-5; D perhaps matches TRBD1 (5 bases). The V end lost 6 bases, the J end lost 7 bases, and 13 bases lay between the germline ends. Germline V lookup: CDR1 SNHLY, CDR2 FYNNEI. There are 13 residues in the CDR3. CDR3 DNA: TGTGCCAGCAGGGGGACTTTAGGACAGCCCCAGCATTTT. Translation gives CASRGTLGQPQHF.

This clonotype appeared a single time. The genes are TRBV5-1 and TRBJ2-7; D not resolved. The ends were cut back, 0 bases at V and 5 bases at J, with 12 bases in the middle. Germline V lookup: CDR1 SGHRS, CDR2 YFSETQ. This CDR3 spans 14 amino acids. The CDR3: CASSLDDGSHEQYF. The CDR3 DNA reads TGCGCCAGCAGCTTGGACGACGGGTCTCACGAGCAGTACTTC.

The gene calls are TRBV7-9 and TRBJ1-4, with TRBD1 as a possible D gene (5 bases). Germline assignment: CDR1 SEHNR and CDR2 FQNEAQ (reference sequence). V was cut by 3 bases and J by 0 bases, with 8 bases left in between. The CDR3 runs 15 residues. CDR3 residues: CASSFDSPTNEKLFF. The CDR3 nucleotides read TGTGCCAGCAGCTTCGACAGTCCAACTAATGAAAAACTGTTTTTT.

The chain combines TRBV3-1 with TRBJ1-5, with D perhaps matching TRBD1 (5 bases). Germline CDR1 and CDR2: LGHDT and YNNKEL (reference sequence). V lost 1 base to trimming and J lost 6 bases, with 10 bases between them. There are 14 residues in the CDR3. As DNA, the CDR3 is TGTGCCAGCAGCCAAGCACTCGGGGCTCAGCCCCAGCATTTT. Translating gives CASSQALGAQPQHF.

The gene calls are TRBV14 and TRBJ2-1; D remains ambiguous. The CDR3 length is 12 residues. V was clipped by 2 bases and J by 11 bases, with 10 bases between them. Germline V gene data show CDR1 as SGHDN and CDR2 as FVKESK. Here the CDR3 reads CASSQRTVQQFF. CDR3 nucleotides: TGTGCCAGCAGCCAAAGGACGGTACAGCAGTTCTTC.

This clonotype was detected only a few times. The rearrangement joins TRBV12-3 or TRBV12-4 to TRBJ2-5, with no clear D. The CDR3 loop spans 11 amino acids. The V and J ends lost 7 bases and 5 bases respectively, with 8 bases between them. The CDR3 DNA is TGTGCCAGCACCTTAGGGGAGACCCAGTACTTC. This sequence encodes CASTLGETQYF.

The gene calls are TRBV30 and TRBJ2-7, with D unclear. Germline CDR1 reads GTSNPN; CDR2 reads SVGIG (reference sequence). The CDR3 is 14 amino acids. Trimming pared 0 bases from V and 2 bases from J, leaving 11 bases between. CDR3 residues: CAWSVGQPPYEQYF. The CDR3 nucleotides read TGTGCCTGGAGTGTTGGGCAGCCCCCCTACGAGCAGTACTTC.

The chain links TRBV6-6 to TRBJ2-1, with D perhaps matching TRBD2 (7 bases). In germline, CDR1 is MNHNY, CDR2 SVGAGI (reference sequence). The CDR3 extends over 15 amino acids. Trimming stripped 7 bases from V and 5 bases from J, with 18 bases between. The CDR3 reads CASNVGGGAHNEQFF. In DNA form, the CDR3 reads TGTGCCAGCAACGTAGGGGGGGGCGCGCACAATGAGCAGTTCTTC.

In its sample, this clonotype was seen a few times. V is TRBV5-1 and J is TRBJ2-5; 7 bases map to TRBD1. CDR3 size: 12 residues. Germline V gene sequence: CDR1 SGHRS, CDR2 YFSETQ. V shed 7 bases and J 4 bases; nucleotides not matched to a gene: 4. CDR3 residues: CASGRTGETQYF. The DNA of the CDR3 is TGCGCCAGCGGCCGGACAGGAGAGACCCAGTACTTC. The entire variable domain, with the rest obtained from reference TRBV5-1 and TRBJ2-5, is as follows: KAGVTQTPRYLIKTRGQQVTLSCSPISGHRSVSWYQQTPGQGLQFLFEYFSETQRNKGNFPGRFSGRQFSNSRSEMNVSTLELGDSALYLCASGRTGETQYFGPGTRLLVL.

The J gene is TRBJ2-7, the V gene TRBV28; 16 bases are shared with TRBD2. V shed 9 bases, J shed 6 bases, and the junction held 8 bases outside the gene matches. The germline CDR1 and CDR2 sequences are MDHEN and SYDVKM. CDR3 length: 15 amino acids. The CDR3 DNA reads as TGTGCCAGTCAAAGGGGGACTAGCGGGAGGGGCGAGCAGTACTTC. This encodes CASQRGTSGRGEQYF. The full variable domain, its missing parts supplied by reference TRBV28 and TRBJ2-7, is DVKVTQSSRYLVKRTGEKVFLECVQDMDHENMFWYRQDPGLGLRLIYFSYDVKMKEKGDIPEGYSVSREKKERFSLILESASTNQTSMYLCASQRGTSGRGEQYFGPGTRLTVT.

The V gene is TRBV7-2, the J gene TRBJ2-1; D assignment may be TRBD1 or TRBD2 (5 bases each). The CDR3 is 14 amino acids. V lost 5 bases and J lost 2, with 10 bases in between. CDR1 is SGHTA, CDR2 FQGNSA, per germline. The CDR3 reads CASSPGTTYNEQFF. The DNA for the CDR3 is TGTGCCAGCAGCCCCGGGACCACCTACAATGAGCAGTTCTTC.

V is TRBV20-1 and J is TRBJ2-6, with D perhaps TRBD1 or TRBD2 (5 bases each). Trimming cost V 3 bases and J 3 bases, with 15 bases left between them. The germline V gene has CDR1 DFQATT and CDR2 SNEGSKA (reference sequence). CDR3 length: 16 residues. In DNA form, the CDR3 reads TGCAGTGCTAGTTCAGGACCGGGGCTTGGGGCCAACGTCCTGACTTTC. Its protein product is CSASSGPGLGANVLTF.

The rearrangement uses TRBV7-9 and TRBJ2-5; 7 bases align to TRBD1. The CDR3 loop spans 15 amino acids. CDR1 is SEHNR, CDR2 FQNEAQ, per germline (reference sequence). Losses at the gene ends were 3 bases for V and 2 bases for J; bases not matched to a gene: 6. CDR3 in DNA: TGTGCCAGCAGCTTGGGACAGTTAATACAAGAGACCCAGTACTTC. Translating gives CASSLGQLIQETQYF.

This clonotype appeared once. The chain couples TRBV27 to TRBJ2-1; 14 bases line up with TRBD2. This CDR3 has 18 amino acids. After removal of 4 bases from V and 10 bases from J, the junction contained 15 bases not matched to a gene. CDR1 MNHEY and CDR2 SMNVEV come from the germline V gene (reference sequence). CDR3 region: CASSSRRGTSGRLREQFF. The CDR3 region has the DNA TGTGCCAGCAGTTCAAGACGCGGGACTAGCGGGAGACTACGGGAGCAGTTCTTC.

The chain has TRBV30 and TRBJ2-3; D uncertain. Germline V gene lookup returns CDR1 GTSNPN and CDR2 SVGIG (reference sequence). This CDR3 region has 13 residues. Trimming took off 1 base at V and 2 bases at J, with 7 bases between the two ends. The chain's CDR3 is CAWSGPNTDTQYF. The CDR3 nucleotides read TGTGCCTGGAGTGGCCCAAACACAGATACGCAGTATTTT.

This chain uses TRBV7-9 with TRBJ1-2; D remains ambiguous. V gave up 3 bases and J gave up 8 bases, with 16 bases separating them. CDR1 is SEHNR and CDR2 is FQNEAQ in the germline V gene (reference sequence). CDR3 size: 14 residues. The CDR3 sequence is CASSFSVDLSGYTF. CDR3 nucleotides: TGTGCCAGCAGCTTCTCGGTGGACCTCTCCGGCTACACCTTC.

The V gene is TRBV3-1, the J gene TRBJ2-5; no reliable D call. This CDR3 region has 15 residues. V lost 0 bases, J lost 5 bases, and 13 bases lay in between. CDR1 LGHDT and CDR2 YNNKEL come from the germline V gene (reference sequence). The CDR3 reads CASSQDRPFPETQYF. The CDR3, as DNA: TGTGCCAGCAGCCAAGATAGGCCCTTTCCGGAGACCCAGTACTTC.

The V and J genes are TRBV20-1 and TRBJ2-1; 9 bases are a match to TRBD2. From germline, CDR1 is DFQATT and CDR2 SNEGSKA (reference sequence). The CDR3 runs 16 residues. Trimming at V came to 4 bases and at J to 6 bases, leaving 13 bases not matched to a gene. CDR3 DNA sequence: TGCAGTGCTACGACTAGCGGAGGAACGAGGGTCAATGAGCAGTTCTTC. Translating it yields CSATTSGGTRVNEQFF.